The 19 T cell receptor beta chains in this list originate from one sample, sequenced in a study of T-cell reconstitution after alpha-beta-depleted transplantation in children. Unique molecular identifiers were incorporated when the TCRbeta library was constructed. MiXCR, run by TCRdb on the PCR reads, gives a single entry per CDR3 protein. The sample has around 94,000 distinct CDR3 sequences; 7.5% to 9.5% are singletons. The input for sequencing was PBMCs, taken before TCRalphabeta/CD19-depleted stem cell transplant. These receptors came from a boy younger than 10 with acute lymphoblastic leukemia, due to receive a stem cell transplant.

DNA of the CDR3: TGTGCCAGCAGCCATCCCCTAGATACGCAGTATTTT. Its translation is CASSHPLDTQYF. The rearrangement uses TRBV3-1 and TRBJ2-3; D is unclear. CDR3 length equals 12 residues. Germline V lookup: CDR1 LGHDT, CDR2 YNNKEL (reference sequence). The V end lost 3 bases, the J end lost 5 bases, and 6 bases lay between the germline ends.

This clonotype was seen a few times. The V call is TRBV15, the J call TRBJ2-5; D perhaps matches TRBD2 (5 bases). Germline V CDR1 and CDR2: LNHNV, YYDKDF (reference sequence). The CDR3 runs 13 residues. The germline V and J ends were trimmed by 1 base and 2 bases, with 5 bases remaining between them. The CDR3 protein is CATSRGGQETQYF. The CDR3 region has the DNA TGTGCCACCAGCAGAGGCGGGCAAGAGACCCAGTACTTC.

Many counts were recorded for this clonotype. This chain connects TRBV5-5 to TRBJ1-4, with D unresolved. The CDR3 has 15 amino acids. V was pared by 3 bases and J by 1 base, with 10 bases between. Germline CDR1 SGHKS, CDR2 YYEKEE (reference sequence). CDR3 sequence reads: CASSYRQLTNEKLFF. DNA for the CDR3: TGTGCCAGCAGCTATCGACAATTAACTAATGAAAAACTGTTTTTT.

This clonotype showed up many times. The chain joins TRBV15 to TRBJ2-6, with D perhaps TRBD1 or TRBD2 (5 bases each). V dropped 1 base and J dropped 0 bases, with 13 bases sitting between them. From germline, CDR1 is LNHNV and CDR2 YYDKDF (reference sequence). This CDR3 comprises 18 residues. The DNA of the CDR3 is TGTGCCACCAGCAGAGTTGGGGGTTCTTCCTCTGGGGCCAACGTCCTGACTTTC. Translating it yields CATSRVGGSSSGANVLTF.

This clonotype was recorded at least ten times. V is TRBV21-1 and J is TRBJ1-2. TRBV21-1 is a pseudogene segment. CDR3 length: 9 residues. The CDR3 protein is CASSFGYTF. In DNA form, the CDR3 reads TGTGCCAGCAGCTTTGGCTACACCTTC.

This clonotype has ten or more counts. This chain connects TRBV5-6 to TRBJ1-2, with D possibly TRBD1 on 5 matching bases. Trimming took off 4 bases at V and 1 base at J, with 11 bases between the two ends. This CDR3 has 14 amino acids. Per germline, CDR1 SGHDT and CDR2 YYEEEE. The CDR3 DNA follows: TGTGCCAGCAGCCTGGGGGGATTTAACTATGGCTACACCTTC. Protein product: CASSLGGFNYGYTF.

This clonotype has at least ten counts. The rearrangement joins TRBV7-3 to TRBJ2-3, with unresolved D. This CDR3 has 15 residues. V gave up 1 base and J gave up 2 bases, with 10 bases separating them. Germline CDR1 reads SGHTA; CDR2 reads FQGTGA. The CDR3 bases are TGTGCCAGCAGCTTAAAGCACACAGCCACAGATACGCAGTATTTT. Its protein product is CASSLKHTATDTQYF.

In this sample, this clonotype turned up a few times. V gene TRBV20-1 combines with J gene TRBJ2-5; 8 positions agree with TRBD2. The CDR3 covers 16 residues. V was clipped by 0 bases and J by 1 base; unmatched bases: 7. Germline-derived CDR1 and CDR2 are DFQATT and SNEGSKA (reference sequence). The CDR3 bases are TGCAGTGCTAGAGAAGGCCGGGGGGGGCGCCAAGAGACCCAGTACTTC. This translates into CSAREGRGGRQETQYF.

This clonotype was observed at least ten times. The chain is built from TRBV7-4 and TRBJ2-3; 8 positions match TRBD2. Germline lookup yields CDR1 SGHVT and CDR2 SQSDAQ. The trim removed 10 bases at V and 3 bases at J, leaving 12 bases unmatched. CDR3 length equals 15 residues. CDR3 residues: CATEEGTSVTDTQYF. CDR3 in DNA: TGTGCCACCGAGGAGGGGACTAGTGTAACAGATACGCAGTATTTT. Based on the CDR3 plus reference TRBV7-4 and TRBJ2-3, the full variable domain is GAGVSQSPRYKVAKRGRDVALRCDSISGHVTLYWYRQTLGQGSEVLTYSQSDAQRDKSGRPSGRFSAERPERSVSTLKIQRTEQGDSAVYLCATEEGTSVTDTQYFGPGTRLTVL.

This clonotype was counted at least ten times. The rearrangement joins TRBV2 to TRBJ2-1, with a weak D call TRBD2 (6 bases). V lost 10 bases and J lost 8, with 18 bases in between. The CDR3 has 13 amino acids. Germline loops: CDR1 SNHLY, CDR2 FYNNEI. CDR3 DNA: TGTGCCACCGGGACTCCCGAGGTCGATGAGCAGTTCTTC. This codes for CATGTPEVDEQFF.

A few counts support this clonotype. This chain joins TRBV5-1 and TRBJ2-2; either TRBD1 or TRBD2 may supply D (6 bases each). V gave up 1 base and J gave up 4 bases, with 14 bases separating them. The germline V gene has CDR1 SGHRS and CDR2 YFSETQ. This CDR3 is built from 16 residues. The CDR3 loop reads CASSLKGGGGTGELFF. DNA of the CDR3: TGCGCCAGCAGCTTGAAAGGGGGAGGAGGCACCGGGGAGCTGTTTTTT.

The chain has TRBV12-3 or TRBV12-4 and TRBJ1-5, with D possibly matching TRBD1 (5 bases). V lost 5 bases, J lost 1 base, and 9 bases lay in between. This CDR3 has 14 residues. The CDR3 is CASSDRDSNQPQHF. In DNA, the CDR3 is TGTGCCAGCAGTGACCGGGACAGCAATCAGCCCCAGCATTTT.

The chain uses TRBV7-6 and TRBJ1-1; D unresolved. The CDR3 has 15 amino acids. Per the germline V gene, CDR1 is SGHVS and CDR2 is FNYEAQ. V lost 0 bases and J 2 bases, leaving 10 bases between the germline ends. Here the CDR3 reads CASSLAGILNTEAFF. The CDR3 bases are TGTGCCAGCAGCTTAGCGGGGATTCTTAACACTGAAGCTTTCTTT.

This clonotype was recorded at least ten times. The rearrangement joins TRBV6-5 to TRBJ2-3; 11 bases are shared with TRBD2. Looked up from germline, CDR1 is MNHEY and CDR2 is SVGAGI. The CDR3 runs 15 residues. With 4 bases clipped from V and 5 bases from J, the junction kept 5 bases outside the gene matches. CDR3: CASSSLAGAQDTQYF. The DNA for the CDR3 is TGTGCCAGCAGTTCACTAGCGGGGGCTCAAGATACGCAGTATTTT.

The rearrangement links TRBV12-3 or TRBV12-4 to TRBJ1-5; unclear D gene. The V end was cut by 6 bases, the J end by 0 bases, with 6 bases between. The CDR3 length is 13 residues. CDR3: CASRSHSNQPQHF. The CDR3 DNA is TGTGCCAGCAGGTCGCATAGCAATCAGCCCCAGCATTTT.

This clonotype was seen ten or more times. V and J are TRBV2 and TRBJ2-1, with 10 bases aligning to TRBD2. The V gene's germline CDR1 is SNHLY and CDR2 FYNNEI. Losses at the gene ends were 6 bases for V and 4 bases for J; bases not matched to a gene: 3. The CDR3 spans 14 residues. CDR3 residues: CASRASGGYNEQFF. The CDR3 nucleotides are TGTGCCAGCAGGGCTAGCGGGGGTTACAATGAGCAGTTCTTC.

The rearrangement joins TRBV2 to TRBJ1-1; TRBD1 agrees at 7 bases. CDR3 length: 14 residues. Germline lookup yields CDR1 SNHLY and CDR2 FYNNEI. V lost 3 bases to trimming and J lost 5 bases; unmatched junction nucleotides: 6. This chain's CDR3 is CASSETGLGTEAFF. The CDR3, as DNA: TGTGCCAGCAGTGAGACAGGGCTTGGAACTGAAGCTTTCTTT.

The chain employs TRBV5-1 and TRBJ2-7; 7 bases align to TRBD1. With V trimmed by 4 bases and J by 2 bases, 9 bases remained unmatched. This CDR3 is built from 15 residues. Per germline, CDR1 SGHRS and CDR2 YFSETQ. This CDR3 is CASSIYRGVAYEQYF. The CDR3 DNA follows: TGCGCCAGCAGCATTTACAGGGGAGTGGCCTACGAGCAGTACTTC.

About this clonotype: With a much larger clone just one base away, this may be a read error. The chain is built from TRBV29-1 and TRBJ1-2; 7 bases fit TRBD1. The CDR3 runs to 16 residues. The J segment lost 5 bases and the V segment lost 6 bases, leaving 18 bases of the junction unmatched. CDR1 is SQVTM, CDR2 ANQGSEA, per germline. This CDR3 is CSVIGTADLGGYGYTF. DNA of the CDR3: TGCAGCGTGATTGGGACAGCGGATCTGGGAGGATATGGCTACACCTTC.